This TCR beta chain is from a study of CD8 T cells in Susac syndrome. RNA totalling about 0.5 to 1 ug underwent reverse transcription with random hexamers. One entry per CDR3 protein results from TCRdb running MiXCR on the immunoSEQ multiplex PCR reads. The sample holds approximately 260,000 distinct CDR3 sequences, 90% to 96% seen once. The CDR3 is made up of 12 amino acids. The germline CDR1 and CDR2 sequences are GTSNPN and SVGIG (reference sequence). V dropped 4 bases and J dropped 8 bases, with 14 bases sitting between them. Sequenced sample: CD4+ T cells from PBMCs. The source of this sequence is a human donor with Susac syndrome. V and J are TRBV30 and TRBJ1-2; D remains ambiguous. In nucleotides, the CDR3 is TGTGCCTGGAATTCCGCAGGCGGGGGCTACACCTTC. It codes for CAWNSAGGGYTF.